This is a list of T cell receptor beta chains from one sample in a study of blood T cell repertoires in COVID-19. Sequencing was performed with immunoSEQ multiplex PCR; in TCRdb, only in-frame clones are kept and a portion is missing. In the table there are hundreds of thousands of clones, 81% of which are singletons. Sequencing was carried out using peripheral blood. The receptor source for this set is an elderly woman with acute or convalescent COVID-19. CDR3s include the opening cysteine and the closing phenylalanine or tryptophan. The D gene is left open where the match is weak. Clone size is not always given. Where it is, it says once, few, many or a class for expanded clones.

j_gene: TRBJ1-5
abundance: NA
d_gene: NA
len: 15
v_gene: TRBV19
CDR3aa: CASSKGQRTGQPQHF
CDR3nt: TGTGCCAGTAGTAAAGGACAGCGGACCGGCCAGCCCCAGCATTTT

j_gene: TRBJ2-1
abundance: NA
d_gene: TRBD2
len: 15
v_gene: TRBV7-9
CDR3aa: CASSPSGSYYNEQFF
CDR3nt: TGTGCCAGCAGCCCAAGCGGGAGTTACTACAATGAGCAGTTCTTC

j_gene: TRBJ2-6
abundance: NA
d_gene: TRBD1
len: 17
v_gene: TRBV27
CDR3aa: CASSRGTGGTGANVLTF
CDR3nt: TGTGCCAGCAGTCGGGGGACAGGGGGAACTGGGGCCAACGTCCTGACTTTC

j_gene: TRBJ2-7
abundance: NA
d_gene: NA
len: 12
v_gene: TRBV7-9
CDR3aa: CASSVRENEQYF
CDR3nt: TGTGCCAGCAGCGTCAGGGAAAACGAGCAGTACTTC

j_gene: TRBJ2-7
abundance: NA
d_gene: NA
len: 13
v_gene: TRBV6-1
CDR3aa: CASSEARSYEQYF
CDR3nt: TGTGCCAGCAGTGAAGCGCGCTCCTACGAGCAGTACTTC

j_gene: TRBJ1-5
abundance: NA
d_gene: NA
len: 17
v_gene: TRBV18
CDR3aa: CASSRNTGYQGNQPQHF
CDR3nt: TGTGCCAGCTCACGAAATACAGGGTATCAAGGCAATCAGCCCCAGCATTTT

j_gene: TRBJ1-6
abundance: NA
d_gene: TRBD1
len: 14
v_gene: TRBV11-2
CDR3aa: CASSFGTANSPLHF
CDR3nt: TGTGCCAGCAGCTTCGGGACAGCTAATTCACCCCTCCACTTT

j_gene: TRBJ2-1
abundance: few
d_gene: TRBD2
len: 16
v_gene: TRBV28
CDR3aa: CASSLPSGRHSPEQFF
CDR3nt: TGTGCCAGCAGTTTACCTAGCGGGAGACACTCACCTGAGCAGTTCTTC

j_gene: TRBJ2-3
abundance: once
d_gene: NA
len: 12
v_gene: TRBV13
CDR3aa: CASSLDSDTQYF
CDR3nt: TGTGCCAGCAGCCTGGACTCGGATACGCAGTATTTT

j_gene: TRBJ2-5
abundance: NA
d_gene: NA
len: 15
v_gene: TRBV5-4
CDR3aa: CASRVEQTFQETQYF
CDR3nt: TGTGCCAGCAGGGTGGAACAGACGTTCCAAGAGACCCAGTACTTC

j_gene: TRBJ2-5
abundance: NA
d_gene: NA
len: 13
v_gene: TRBV5-1
CDR3aa: CASSLGGPETQYF
CDR3nt: TGCGCCAGCAGCTTGGGCGGCCCAGAGACCCAGTACTTC

j_gene: TRBJ1-5
abundance: few
d_gene: NA
len: 14
v_gene: TRBV19
CDR3aa: CASSTTGLDQPQHF
CDR3nt: TGTGCCAGTAGTACAACAGGGCTAGATCAGCCCCAGCATTTT

j_gene: TRBJ2-1
abundance: few
d_gene: TRBD2
len: 14
v_gene: TRBV2
CDR3aa: CATEGAGGGNEQFF
CDR3nt: TGTGCCACCGAGGGAGCGGGAGGGGGCAATGAGCAGTTCTTC

j_gene: TRBJ1-5
abundance: once
d_gene: TRBD1
len: 14
v_gene: TRBV2
CDR3aa: CASSGQGASQPQHF
CDR3nt: TGTGCCAGCAGCGGACAGGGGGCAAGTCAGCCCCAGCATTTT

j_gene: TRBJ2-2
abundance: NA
d_gene: NA
len: 15
v_gene: TRBV7-3
CDR3aa: CASSLVAENTGELFF
CDR3nt: TGTGCCAGCAGCTTAGTAGCAGAAAACACCGGGGAGCTGTTTTTT

j_gene: TRBJ2-1
abundance: NA
d_gene: NA
len: 15
v_gene: TRBV5-1
CDR3aa: CASSLGRADYNEQFF
CDR3nt: TGCGCCAGCAGCTTGGGCAGGGCGGACTACAATGAGCAGTTCTTC

j_gene: TRBJ2-1
abundance: NA
d_gene: NA
len: 15
v_gene: TRBV9
CDR3aa: CASSVVDYSYNEQFF
CDR3nt: TGTGCCAGCAGCGTAGTGGACTACTCGTACAATGAGCAGTTCTTC

j_gene: TRBJ2-1
abundance: NA
d_gene: TRBD2
len: 20
v_gene: TRBV28
CDR3aa: CASSIEGVVAGAFEYNEQFF
CDR3nt: TGTGCCAGCAGTATAGAGGGTGTTGTAGCGGGAGCCTTTGAATACAATGAGCAGTTCTTC

j_gene: TRBJ2-6
abundance: many
d_gene: NA
len: 16
v_gene: TRBV15
CDR3aa: CATSRVTSSGANVLTF
CDR3nt: TGTGCCACCAGCAGAGTTACCAGCTCTGGGGCCAACGTCCTGACTTTC

j_gene: TRBJ1-1
abundance: NA
d_gene: TRBD1
len: 14
v_gene: TRBV25-1
CDR3aa: CASRGQGEDTEAFF
CDR3nt: TGTGCCAGCAGGGGACAGGGGGAGGACACTGAAGCTTTCTTT

j_gene: TRBJ1-1
abundance: NA
d_gene: TRBD1
len: 17
v_gene: TRBV15
CDR3aa: CATRRGGWDSRNTEAFF
CDR3nt: TGTGCCACCAGAAGAGGGGGGTGGGACAGTAGGAACACTGAAGCTTTCTTT

j_gene: TRBJ2-7
abundance: NA
d_gene: TRBD1
len: 19
v_gene: TRBV18
CDR3aa: CASSQQQGAPGRGWYEQYF
CDR3nt: TGTGCCAGCTCACAGCAACAGGGGGCGCCGGGGCGGGGATGGTACGAGCAGTACTTC

j_gene: TRBJ1-6
abundance: NA
d_gene: TRBD1
len: 16
v_gene: TRBV5-4
CDR3aa: CAVTSGTGGSYSPLHF
CDR3nt: TGTGCCGTGACTTCCGGGACAGGGGGATCCTATTCACCCCTCCACTTT

j_gene: TRBJ1-1
abundance: few
d_gene: TRBD1
len: 16
v_gene: TRBV19
CDR3aa: CASRRQGARGNTEAFF
CDR3nt: TGTGCCAGTAGGAGGCAGGGGGCGAGGGGGAACACTGAAGCTTTCTTT

j_gene: TRBJ2-1
abundance: NA
d_gene: TRBD1
len: 15
v_gene: TRBV14
CDR3aa: CASSQFLSPGQALFF
CDR3nt: TGTGCCAGCAGCCAATTCCTAAGTCCGGGACAGGCTCTGTTCTTC

j_gene: TRBJ2-1
abundance: few
d_gene: TRBD2
len: 16
v_gene: TRBV3-1/TRBV3-2
CDR3aa: CASSKRTSGRDNEQFF
CDR3nt: TGTGCCAGCAGCAAACGGACTAGCGGGAGGGACAATGAGCAGTTCTTC

j_gene: TRBJ2-5
abundance: NA
d_gene: TRBD2
len: 15
v_gene: TRBV2
CDR3aa: CASRGGGPSQETQYF
CDR3nt: TGTGCCAGCAGAGGCGGGGGGCCTAGCCAAGAGACCCAGTACTTC

j_gene: TRBJ1-1
abundance: NA
d_gene: TRBD1
len: 17
v_gene: TRBV18
CDR3aa: CASSPTTLTGRNTEAFF
CDR3nt: TGTGCCAGCTCACCAACGACCCTGACAGGGCGGAACACTGAAGCTTTCTTT